This is a list of T cell receptor beta chains from one sample in a study of T cell repertoires in cytomegalovirus infection. Their antigen targets remain unknown. MiXCR, applied by TCRdb to the reads, yields one record per CDR3 protein. The repertoire consists of more than 300,000 distinct CDR3 sequences, with about a third occurring once and the leading ten covering approximately 15%. The specimen was cultured PBMCs, collected from culture after CMV antigen stimulation. These receptors came from a human donor in good health (CMV status not recorded). Some clones in this sample may be carry-over from other donors' samples. The CDR3 runs from the conserved cysteine through the conserved F or W. A D gene is named only where the DNA matches it firmly. Clone size is shown for a subset of rows, as once, few, many or a class of expanded clone.

cdr3_nt	cdr3_aa	d_call	v_call	j_call	clone_size
TGTGCCAGCAGCTTAGTTCTGGGACTAGCGGGCGAGCAGTACTTC	CASSLVLGLAGEQYF	TRBD2	TRBV7-2	TRBJ2-7	-
TGTGCCAGCAGTTTAATGCCGGGAACTAATGAAAAACTGTTTTTT	CASSLMPGTNEKLFF	-	TRBV27	TRBJ1-4	-
TGTGCCACCAGCCAGGGACAGGGTTTATATACGCAGTATTTT	CATSQGQGLYTQYF	TRBD1	TRBV24-1	TRBJ2-3	-
TGTGCCAGCACCAAGACAGGGGCCTCCAAAGGGAATGAGCAGTTCTTC	CASTKTGASKGNEQFF	TRBD1	TRBV7-4	TRBJ2-1	-
TGTGCCAGCAGTTACGCCCTAGGCCTAGCGGGAGGCAATGAGCAGTTCTTC	CASSYALGLAGGNEQFF	TRBD2	TRBV6-2/TRBV6-3	TRBJ2-1	few
TGCAGTGCTTCCAGGGGCGGGGACAATCAGCCCCAGCATTTT	CSASRGGDNQPQHF	-	TRBV20-1	TRBJ1-5	-
TGTGCCAGTAGTATAGGACAGGGGGCGCCTGCCTACAATGAGCAGTTCTTC	CASSIGQGAPAYNEQFF	TRBD1	TRBV19	TRBJ2-1	-
TGTGCCAGCAGCTTAGCTGGAGGGGGTGGATACAATGAGCAGTTCTTC	CASSLAGGGGYNEQFF	-	TRBV7-8	TRBJ2-1	-
TGTGCCAGCAGCCAGTATCTCTGGCCGGGCACTGAAGCTTTCTTT	CASSQYLWPGTEAFF	-	TRBV4-2	TRBJ1-1	-
TGTGCCAGCAGCGTCACGCAGGGAGCGCACACCATATATTTT	CASSVTQGAHTIYF	-	TRBV7-9	TRBJ1-3	few
TGTGCCAGCAGACCCCCAGGCAGATTAGCCAAAAACATTCAGTACTTC	CASRPPGRLAKNIQYF	-	TRBV27	TRBJ2-4	many
TGTGCCAGCAGCCGAAGGGCCCCCACGGAGCAGTTCTTC	CASSRRAPTEQFF	-	TRBV7-2	TRBJ2-1	-
TGTGCCAGCAGCTCAGAAATAGCGGGACGGAATGAGCAGTTCTTC	CASSSEIAGRNEQFF	TRBD2	TRBV7-2	TRBJ2-1	many
TGTGCCAGCAGTGAGGATTCTCTGGCTGTATTCCAGAGCTCCTATAATTCACCCCTCCACTTT	CASSEDSLAVFQSSYNSPLHF	-	TRBV6-4	TRBJ1-6	-
TGCGCCAGCAGCCAAGTACCGGGTACCTCCTACAATGAGCAGTTCTTC	CASSQVPGTSYNEQFF	-	TRBV4-1	TRBJ2-1	few
TGTGCCAGCCTTCAAGGCACTAGCTATGGCTACACCTTC	CASLQGTSYGYTF	-	TRBV6-6	TRBJ1-2	few